The 32 T cell receptor beta chains below come from one sample, sequenced in a study of T cell responses to AZD1222 COVID-19 vaccine. TCRdb's table, derived via immunoSEQ multiplex PCR, lists solely in-frame clones and lacks some. The table records 150,000 to 200,000 clones, around 90% of them present only once. Here the sequenced sample was peripheral blood, taken 28 days after the second AZD1222 dose. The receptors were gathered from an adult who received the AZD1222 COVID-19 vaccine.

The chain employs TRBV6-6 and TRBJ1-1; D may be TRBD1 (6 bases). Trimming cost V 2 bases and J 6 bases, with 16 bases left between them. The V gene's germline CDR1 is MNHNY and CDR2 SVGAGI (reference sequence). The CDR3 is 15 amino acids. CDR3 sequence (DNA): TGTGCCAGCAGTTACGATCGCAGGGGAACGCCTGAAGCTTTCTTT. Residues: CASSYDRRGTPEAFF.

The CDR3 nucleotides read TGTGCCAGCAGCTTAGTACGATGGGACAGGGCTAACTATGGCTACACCTTC. Translated: CASSLVRWDRANYGYTF. The J gene is TRBJ1-2, the V gene TRBV7-2; 9 nucleotides line up with TRBD1. The CDR3 extends over 17 amino acids. Germline V gene data show CDR1 as SGHTA and CDR2 as FQGNSA. J lost 0 bases, V lost 1 base, and 6 bases had no gene match.

V gene TRBV20-1 combines with J gene TRBJ2-3, with TRBD1 matching 8 bases. The V segment lost 5 bases and the J segment 0 bases; nucleotides outside the gene matches: 10. This CDR3 region has 16 residues. Germline V gives CDR1 DFQATT, CDR2 SNEGSKA (reference sequence). CDR3 loop: CSAGVGQGVSTDTQYF. For the CDR3, the DNA is TGCAGTGCTGGTGTTGGACAGGGTGTTAGCACAGATACGCAGTATTTT.

This rearrangement joins TRBV7-9 to TRBJ2-2; D gene unclear. The CDR3 is 14 amino acids. The ends were cut back, 2 bases at V and 4 bases at J, with 8 bases in the middle. The germline V gene has CDR1 SEHNR and CDR2 FQNEAQ (reference sequence). CDR3 sequence reads: CASSLIPITGELFF. The CDR3 DNA follows: TGTGCCAGCAGCTTAATCCCGATCACCGGGGAGCTGTTTTTT.

The rearrangement uses TRBV7-2 and TRBJ2-5; D might be TRBD1 or TRBD2, each matching 5 bases. Per the germline V gene, CDR1 is SGHTA and CDR2 is FQGNSA. The CDR3 spans 15 residues. Trimming stripped 2 bases from V and 7 bases from J, with 17 bases between. The CDR3: CASSLIGRDPGTQYF. In DNA form, the CDR3 reads TGTGCCAGCAGCTTAATCGGCAGGGACCCGGGGACCCAGTACTTC.

The CDR3 bases are TGTGCCAGCAGCTTAGTGCTCTCCTACGAGCAGTACTTC. This sequence encodes CASSLVLSYEQYF. This chain uses TRBV7-8 with TRBJ2-7, with D unresolved. The germline CDR1 and CDR2 sequences are SGHVS and FQNEAQ. Trimming removed 1 base from V and 0 bases from J, with 4 bases in between. The CDR3 totals 13 residues.

The CDR3 is CASSAVGTSTYNEQFF. CDR3 DNA: TGTGCCAGCAGCGCTGTCGGGACTAGCACCTACAATGAGCAGTTCTTC. V is TRBV3-1 (or the pseudogene TRBV3-2) and J is TRBJ2-1; 9 bases line up with TRBD2. J gave up 2 bases and V 5 bases, and 7 bases lay outside the gene matches. This CDR3 contains 16 residues. From germline, CDR1 is LGHDT and CDR2 YNNKEL (reference sequence).

This CDR3 reads CASSLGRQETQYF. The CDR3 DNA reads TGTGCCAGCAGTTTAGGACGTCAAGAGACCCAGTACTTC. The chain joins TRBV12-3 or TRBV12-4 to TRBJ2-5; D is unresolved. The CDR3 has 13 amino acids. Trimming left V 1 base short and J 2 bases short, with 5 bases between.

The CDR3 DNA reads TGCGCCAGCAGCCAAGGCGGACAGGGGGGGACCACTGAAGCTTTCTTT. It specifies CASSQGGQGGTTEAFF. This chain uses TRBV4-1 with TRBJ1-1, with TRBD1 identical over 10 bases. Unmatched junction bases numbered 6, after V lost 1 base and J lost 4 bases. The CDR3 is made up of 16 amino acids. Per the germline V gene, CDR1 is MGHRA and CDR2 is YSYEKL.

In DNA form, the CDR3 reads TGCAGCGTAAGTAGGACAGGTACTTCTGGGGCCAACGTCCTGACTTTC. It yields the protein CSVSRTGTSGANVLTF. V usage is TRBV29-1 and J usage is TRBJ2-6; 7 bases fit TRBD1. Germline V gene lookup returns CDR1 SQVTM and CDR2 ANQGSEA. V was pared by 6 bases and J by 1 base, with 9 bases of the junction left unmatched. CDR3 size: 16 residues.

The V gene is TRBV19, the J gene TRBJ1-5; D may be TRBD1 (5 bases). Germline assignment: CDR1 LNHDA and CDR2 SQIVND (reference sequence). V was cut by 7 bases and J by 4 bases, with 14 bases left in between. CDR3 size: 14 residues. CDR3 sequence: CASTDGHRNQPQHF. As DNA, the CDR3 is TGTGCCAGTACCGACGGACATCGAAATCAGCCCCAGCATTTT.

V usage is TRBV6-5 and J usage is TRBJ2-7; no clear D. CDR1 and CDR2 (germline): MNHEY, SVGAGI. CDR3 length: 13 residues. The ends were cut back, 6 bases at V and 6 bases at J, with 15 bases in the middle. The CDR3 DNA follows: TGTGCCAGCAGATCCCGGGCGGCCTCCGAGCAGTACTTC. Amino acids: CASRSRAASEQYF.

In nucleotides, the CDR3 is TGTGCCAGCGAAGACAGGCCGAACACTGAAGCTTTCTTT. As protein: CASEDRPNTEAFF. The V call is TRBV25-1, the J call TRBJ1-1, with TRBD1 as a possible D gene (6 bases). There are 13 residues in the CDR3. Germline-derived CDR1 and CDR2 are MGHDK and SYGVNS. Trimming shortened V by 8 bases and J by 1 base, and 11 bases separated the two germline ends.

The chain uses TRBV5-6 and TRBJ2-5, with 7 positions matching TRBD1. V was clipped by 0 bases and J by 1 base; unmatched bases: 6. Germline assignment: CDR1 SGHDT and CDR2 YYEEEE. The CDR3 covers 16 residues. The CDR3, as DNA: TGTGCCAGCAGCTTGGGGTGGACAGGAATCCAAGAGACCCAGTACTTC. It encodes CASSLGWTGIQETQYF.

This chain uses TRBV30 with TRBJ2-3, with D unclear. From germline, CDR1 is GTSNPN and CDR2 SVGIG (reference sequence). This CDR3 has 11 amino acids. Trimming took off 3 bases at V and 6 bases at J, with 7 bases between the two ends. CDR3: CAWSAMDTQYF. DNA for the CDR3: TGTGCCTGGAGCGCTATGGATACGCAGTATTTT.

The chain joins TRBV19 to TRBJ2-5; weak D call: TRBD2 (5 bases). The germline V and J ends were trimmed by 4 bases and 2 bases, with 8 bases remaining between them. This CDR3 is 13 amino acids long. Germline assignment: CDR1 LNHDA and CDR2 SQIVND (reference sequence). The CDR3 loop is CASSNSGQETQYF. Written as DNA, the CDR3 is TGTGCCAGTAGTAACAGCGGACAAGAGACCCAGTACTTC.

The chain has TRBV14 and TRBJ2-1; D is possibly TRBD1 or TRBD2 (7 bases each). Trimming shortened V by 1 base and J by 9 bases, and 13 bases separated the two germline ends. There are 14 residues in the CDR3. Germline-derived CDR1 and CDR2 are SGHDN and FVKESK. The DNA of the CDR3 is TGTGCCAGCAGCCAAGTAGCAGGGGGGGGTGAGCAGTTCTTC. Its translation is CASSQVAGGGEQFF.

This chain links TRBV5-4 with TRBJ2-3; possibly TRBD2 for D (6 bases). Trimming removed 0 bases from V and 0 bases from J, with 8 bases in between. Germline lookup yields CDR1 SGHNT and CDR2 YYREEE (reference sequence). This CDR3 comprises 15 residues. The CDR3 bases are TGTGCCAGCAGCTTGGCGGGGGTTAGCACAGATACGCAGTATTTT. This sequence encodes CASSLAGVSTDTQYF.

In its sample, this clone was seen a few times. The rearrangement links TRBV19 to TRBJ1-5; 11 bases are shared with TRBD1. CDR3 length: 14 residues. Germline V gives CDR1 LNHDA, CDR2 SQIVND (reference sequence). V dropped 7 bases and J dropped 6; count of bases not matched to a gene: 5. CDR3 residues: CASTGTGGGQPQHF. CDR3 coding DNA: TGTGCCAGTACCGGGACAGGGGGAGGTCAGCCCCAGCATTTT.

V gene TRBV7-9 combines with J gene TRBJ2-7; 8 nucleotides agree with TRBD2. This CDR3 is 15 amino acids long. After removal of 1 base from V and 0 bases from J, the junction contained 2 bases not matched to a gene. Germline CDR1 is SEHNR and CDR2 is FQNEAQ (reference sequence). The CDR3 spells CASSLGTSYSYEQYF. CDR3 sequence (DNA): TGTGCCAGCAGCTTAGGGACTAGCTACTCCTACGAGCAGTACTTC.

V is TRBV28 and J is TRBJ2-7, with 7 bases identical to TRBD1. Trimming at V came to 7 bases and at J to 3 bases, leaving 15 bases not matched to a gene. Germline V lookup: CDR1 MDHEN, CDR2 SYDVKM. The CDR3 loop spans 16 amino acids. The CDR3 here is CASTYSAGGIFYEQYF. The CDR3 DNA sequence: TGTGCCAGCACATATTCGGCAGGGGGAATATTCTACGAGCAGTACTTC.

The chain joins TRBV30 to TRBJ2-3; 9 bases agree with TRBD1. This CDR3 region has 14 residues. CDR1 GTSNPN and CDR2 SVGIG come from the germline V gene (reference sequence). Losses at the gene ends were 4 bases for V and 2 bases for J; bases not matched to a gene: 4. CDR3 in DNA: TGTGCCTGGACCCGGACAGGGGACACAGATACGCAGTATTTT. It yields the protein CAWTRTGDTDTQYF.

The chain recombines TRBV9 with TRBJ1-1; possible D gene TRBD1, 5 bases. Germline loops: CDR1 SGDLS, CDR2 YYNGEE. Deletions cut 4 bases from V and 2 bases from J, with 18 bases between. The CDR3 runs to 16 residues. CDR3 sequence (DNA): TGTGCCAGCAGCCGTTCTCGTCACAGGACAAACACTGAAGCTTTCTTT. Protein product: CASSRSRHRTNTEAFF.

CDR3: CASSGGRSTDTQYF. The CDR3 DNA is TGCGCCAGCAGTGGGGGCAGGAGCACAGATACGCAGTATTTT. The rearrangement uses TRBV10-2 and TRBJ2-3, with D possibly matching TRBD1 (5 bases). The V and J ends lost 4 bases and 0 bases respectively, with 8 bases between them. The CDR3 is made up of 14 amino acids. CDR1 and CDR2 from the germline V gene are WSHSY and SAAADI.

The rearrangement uses TRBV6-5 and TRBJ2-2; D uncertain. The V end lost 0 bases, the J end lost 1 base, and 6 bases lay between the germline ends. The CDR3 sequence is 15 residues long. The germline CDR1 and CDR2 sequences are MNHEY and SVGAGI. The CDR3 nucleotides read TGTGCCAGCAGTTACTCGTTACAGAACACCGGGGAGCTGTTTTTT. Translating gives CASSYSLQNTGELFF.

The chain employs TRBV6-5 and TRBJ2-2; D is perhaps TRBD2 (6 bases). Germline-derived CDR1 and CDR2 are MNHEY and SVGAGI. Trimming removed 5 bases at V and 6 bases at J, with 13 bases between. The CDR3 length is 14 residues. CDR3 nucleotide sequence: TGTGCCAGCAGTCCGGGACTCCTTGCCGGGGAGCTGTTTTTT. Translating gives CASSPGLLAGELFF.

The DNA for the CDR3 is TGTGCCACCAGTCCATATACTACAGGGGGCTCTCAGCCCCAGCATTTT. Translated, it gives CATSPYTTGGSQPQHF. The chain couples TRBV15 to TRBJ1-5, with 9 nucleotides matching TRBD1. CDR1 is LNHNV and CDR2 is YYDKDF in the germline V gene (reference sequence). The CDR3 has 16 residues. Trimming removed 6 bases from V and 6 bases from J; junction bases left unmatched: 12.

The CDR3 nucleotides read TGTGCCAGTAGTTTTCCCGGGACAGGGTCAGATACGCAGTATTTT. Its protein is CASSFPGTGSDTQYF. The rearrangement uses TRBV19 and TRBJ2-3; TRBD1 matches at 9 bases. The V and J ends lost 5 bases and 4 bases, in that order; junction bases with no gene match: 7. The length of the CDR3 is 15 residues. Germline values: CDR1 LNHDA, CDR2 SQIVND (reference sequence).

The chain uses TRBV3-1 (or the pseudogene TRBV3-2) and TRBJ2-3; D possibly uses TRBD1 or TRBD2 (6 bases each). CDR3 size: 19 residues. Per the germline V gene, CDR1 is LGHDT and CDR2 is YNNKEL (reference sequence). The V gene lost 0 bases and the J gene lost 4 bases, with 23 bases spanning the gap. CDR3 DNA sequence: TGTGCCAGCAGCCAAGATAAGAGGAGGTTGGGGGGCGGATCAGATACGCAGTATTTT. Its protein is CASSQDKRRLGGGSDTQYF.

The chain joins TRBV3-1 (or the pseudogene TRBV3-2) to TRBJ1-1; D may be TRBD1 (5 bases). Trimming removed 4 bases from V and 7 bases from J, with 19 bases in between. The CDR3 spans 15 residues. Germline V gene data show CDR1 as LGHDT and CDR2 as YNNKEL (reference sequence). The CDR3 sequence: CASSPFERSGVEAFF. CDR3 nucleotide sequence: TGTGCCAGCAGCCCTTTTGAGCGGTCGGGGGTTGAAGCTTTCTTT.

The chain employs TRBV6-5 and TRBJ1-2; 9 positions agree with TRBD1. J gave up 4 bases and V 6 bases, and 3 bases lay outside the gene matches. CDR1 and CDR2 from the germline V gene are MNHEY and SVGAGI. The CDR3 extends over 13 amino acids. The CDR3 nucleotides are TGTGCCAGCAGGGACAGGGGCCCCTATGGCTACACCTTC. Translated: CASRDRGPYGYTF.

V usage is TRBV30 and J usage is TRBJ1-5, with 8 positions matching TRBD1. Trimming cost V 0 bases and J 4 bases; bases outside gene matches: 8. Germline CDR1 GTSNPN, CDR2 SVGIG (reference sequence). CDR3 length equals 16 residues. CDR3 sequence reads: CAWSVGRTGWNQPQHF. In nucleotides, the CDR3 is TGTGCCTGGAGTGTAGGACGGACAGGGTGGAATCAGCCCCAGCATTTT.